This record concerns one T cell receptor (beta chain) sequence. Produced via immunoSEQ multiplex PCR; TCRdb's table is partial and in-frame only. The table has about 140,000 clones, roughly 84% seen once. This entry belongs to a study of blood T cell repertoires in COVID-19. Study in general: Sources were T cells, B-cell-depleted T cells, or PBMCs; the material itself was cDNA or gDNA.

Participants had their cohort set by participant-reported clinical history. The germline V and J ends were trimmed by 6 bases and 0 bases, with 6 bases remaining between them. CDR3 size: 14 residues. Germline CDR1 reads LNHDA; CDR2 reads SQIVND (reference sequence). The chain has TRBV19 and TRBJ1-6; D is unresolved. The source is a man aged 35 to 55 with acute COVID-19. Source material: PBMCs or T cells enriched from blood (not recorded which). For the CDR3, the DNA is TGTGCCAGTAGCCGGAGCTCCTATAATTCACCCCTCCACTTT. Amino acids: CASSRSSYNSPLHF.